This T cell receptor (beta chain) was sequenced in a study of radiotherapy plus CTLA-4 blockade in lung cancer. Germline trimming cut 4 bases from V and 7 bases from J; bases unmatched to any gene: 10. CDR3 length equals 15 residues. Per germline, CDR1 MNHEY and CDR2 SVGAGI. Using immunoSEQ multiplex PCR, the repertoire was profiled, and TCRdb retains in-frame clones only, with some absent. The sample lists approximately 95,000 clones; 82% were seen once. This clone showed up just once. CTLA-4 blockade with ipilimumab, together with focal radiation, was given to patients with chemo-refractory metastatic non-small-cell lung cancer.

This chain connects TRBV6-5 to TRBJ2-1, with TRBD2 matching 7 bases. This material consisted of peripheral blood, taken from a patient treated with radiotherapy plus ipilimumab. The sequence was obtained from a human donor with non-small cell lung cancer who had a partial response to radiotherapy plus ipilimumab. CDR3 in DNA: TGTGCCAGCAGTTCCCCCGCCGGGACTATTAATGAGCAGTTCTTC. This gives the protein CASSSPAGTINEQFF.